These 9 T cell receptor beta chains came from one sample sequenced in a study of low-dose radiotherapy and immunotherapy resistance in tumors. The time point was: before trial treatment. The authors amplified TCRs for roughly 20 PCR cycles with a constant-region primer and a V-primer adapter. One entry per CDR3 protein, called by TCRdb with MiXCR from the reads. The table lists some 45,000 distinct CDR3 sequences, about an eighth of them singletons. The sequenced sample was PBMCs, obtained before treatment. The receptors were sampled from a female donor with ovarian cancer.

Worth noting for this clonotype: The missing conserved phenylalanine or tryptophan at the end of this CDR3 makes a read error likely. No DNA is shown, since the ends of the CDR3 on it are uncertain; the CDR3 is the one TCRdb lists. The gene calls are TRBV6-5 and TRBJ2-7; the DNA was not compared with TRBD2, the D call given in the table. The CDR3 has 15 residues if both end residues are counted. Germline V gene lookup returns CDR1 MNHEY and CDR2 SVGAGI. The CDR3 sequence: CASRETLTDSGYSWI.

This clonotype was recorded many times. The chain links TRBV9 to TRBJ2-3, with 9 bases lining up with TRBD1. J lost 2 bases, V lost 3 bases, and 4 bases had no gene match. The CDR3 extends over 15 amino acids. Germline V gene lookup returns CDR1 SGDLS and CDR2 YYNGEE. The CDR3 here is CASSDRTGVTDTQYF. The DNA for the CDR3 is TGTGCCAGCAGCGATCGGACAGGGGTCACAGATACGCAGTATTTT. Variable domain in full (rest from reference TRBV9 and TRBJ2-3): DSGVTQTPKHLITATGQRVTLRCSPRSGDLSVYWYQQSLDQGLQFLIQYYNGEERAKGNILERFSAQQFPDLHSELNLSSLELGDSALYFCASSDRTGVTDTQYFGPGTRLTVL.

Many counts were recorded for this clonotype. The chain has TRBV7-3 and TRBJ1-2, with D hard to call. From germline, CDR1 is SGHTA and CDR2 FQGTGA. V lost 6 bases and J lost 6, with 14 bases in between. This CDR3 contains 13 residues. DNA of the CDR3: TGTGCCAGCAGTTCCCGGGATCAGAATGGCTACACCTTC. Its protein is CASSSRDQNGYTF.

On this clonotype: The DNA is omitted, as the CDR3 cannot be located on it reliably, and the CDR3 follows TCRdb's listing. CDR3 sequence reads: CATNKGRVDIRPGSCFF. The chain carries TRBV15 and TRBJ2-2; the table's D call, TRBD1, has no DNA check behind it. From its first to its last residue, the CDR3 has 17 amino acids. CDR1 and CDR2 from the germline V gene are LNHNV and YYDKDF (reference sequence).

This chain connects TRBV12-3 or TRBV12-4 to TRBJ2-3; maybe TRBD2 (5 bases). The CDR3 sequence is 13 residues long. Deletions cut 6 bases from V and 2 bases from J, with 9 bases between. The CDR3 reads CASSLDFTDTQYF. CDR3 coding DNA: TGTGCCAGCAGCCTGGACTTCACAGATACGCAGTATTTT.

Ten or more counts support this clonotype. V usage is TRBV29-1 and J usage is TRBJ2-7; D is unclear. The CDR3 length is 12 residues. V was pared by 3 bases and J by 7 bases, with 13 bases between. Germline V gene data show CDR1 as SQVTM and CDR2 as ANQGSEA. The CDR3 DNA is TGCAGCGTTGATGTAGTTGTAGGGGAGCAGTACTTC. Translating gives CSVDVVVGEQYF.

V gene TRBV5-8 combines with J gene TRBJ2-5; 7 bases align to TRBD1. CDR1 and CDR2 (germline): SGHTS, YDEGEE. J lost 5 bases, V lost 4 bases, and 11 bases had no gene match. The CDR3 covers 15 residues. DNA for the CDR3: TGTGCCAGCAGCCCTCGACAGGGTGTGAGTGAGACCCAGTACTTC. Translating gives CASSPRQGVSETQYF.

This clonotype was observed once. A junction end diverges from the germline sequence, so it may reflect a read error. The CDR3 nucleotides are TGTGCCAGCAGTTACTCTGGGGGGGCGCATCGCACTGAAGCTTCCTTT. The encoded protein is CASSYSGGAHRTEASF. This chain joins TRBV6-5 and TRBJ1-1; tentative D call: TRBD1 (6 bases). The CDR3 loop spans 16 amino acids. Germline V lookup: CDR1 MNHEY, CDR2 SVGAGI.

This clonotype came up once. The chain links TRBV14 to TRBJ2-6; D unresolved. Trimming cost V 4 bases and J 2 bases, with 6 bases left between them. Germline values: CDR1 SGHDN, CDR2 FVKESK. The CDR3 runs 14 residues. CDR3 nucleotides: TGTGCCAGCAGCCCGCAACCTGGGGCCAACGTCCTGACTTTC. As protein: CASSPQPGANVLTF.